This TCR beta chain stems from a study of blood T cell repertoires in COVID-19. Study-level information: PBMCs, B-cell-depleted T cells, or T cells were the source of the cDNA or gDNA that made up the material.

The CDR3 is 13 amino acids. The V gene lost 6 bases and the J gene lost 7 bases, with 12 bases spanning the gap. Germline assignment: CDR1 ENHRY and CDR2 SYGVKD. Profiled with immunoSEQ multiplex PCR; TCRdb holds only in-frame clones, not every one. The sample consists of roughly 290,000 clones, roughly nine tenths of them appearing once. This receptor was obtained from a woman in her thirties or forties who had recovered from COVID-19. The specimen sequenced was PBMCs or T cells enriched from blood (not recorded which). The rearrangement joins TRBV10-3 to TRBJ1-4, with no clear D. In DNA, the CDR3 is TGTGCCATCAGAGAGGAAAGCGGTGAAAAACTGTTTTTT. Amino acid sequence: CAIREESGEKLFF.